Given below is one T cell receptor beta chain in context. Its antigen is unknown. The sample is drawn from a study of T cells in Graves' hyperthyroidism and ophthalmopathy. General observations from the study: By a 13 V-J model, ophthalmopathy was set apart from stable hyperthyroidism.

RNA transcripts provided the source from which TCR beta CDR3 regions were amplified. TCR CDR3 underwent first-round RT-PCR with the HTBI primer set. A single record per CDR3 protein comes from TCRdb applying MiXCR to the multiplex PCR reads. The table includes some 570,000 distinct CDR3 sequences, approximately 15% detected once. A NOSPECS grade of at least 4, a Clinical Activity Score of at least 3 and duration under 3 months were recorded in ophthalmopathy patients. The material sequenced was blood. This TCR was recovered from a young woman with Graves' ophthalmopathy.

The CDR3 region is CSARDPGGARSGANVLTF. Written as DNA, the CDR3 is TGCAGTGCTAGAGATCCTGGGGGGGCGCGCTCTGGGGCCAACGTCCTGACTTTC. This sequence joins TRBV20-1 and TRBJ2-6, with a weak D call TRBD2 (7 bases). This CDR3 has 18 residues. Between the trimmed V and J ends, which lost 0 bases and 0 bases, there was a span of 15 bases. Per germline, CDR1 DFQATT and CDR2 SNEGSKA (reference sequence).